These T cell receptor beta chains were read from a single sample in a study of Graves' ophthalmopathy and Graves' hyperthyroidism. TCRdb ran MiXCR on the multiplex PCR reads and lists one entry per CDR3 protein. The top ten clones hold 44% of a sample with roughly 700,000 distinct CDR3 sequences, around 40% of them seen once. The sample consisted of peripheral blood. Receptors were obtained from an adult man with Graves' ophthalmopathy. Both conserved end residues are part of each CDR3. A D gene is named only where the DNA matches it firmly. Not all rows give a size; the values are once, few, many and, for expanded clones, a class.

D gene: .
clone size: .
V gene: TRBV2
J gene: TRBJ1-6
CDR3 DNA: TGTGCCAGCAGCTGGGCCGGGAATTATTCACCCCTCCACTTT
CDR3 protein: CASSWAGNYSPLHF

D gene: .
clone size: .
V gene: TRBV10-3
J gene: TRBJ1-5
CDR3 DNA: TGTGCCAGCAGTACCTCATGGGGCGGTAGTCAGCCCCAGCATTTT
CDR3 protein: CASSTSWGGSQPQHF

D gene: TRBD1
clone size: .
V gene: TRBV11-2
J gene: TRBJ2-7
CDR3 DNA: TGTGCCAGCAGTGACAGGGGGCTCTCCTACGAGCAGTACTTC
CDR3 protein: CASSDRGLSYEQYF

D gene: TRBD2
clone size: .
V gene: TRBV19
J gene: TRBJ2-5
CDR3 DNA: TGTGCCAGTAGTCCGACTAGCGGGGGCTGGGAGACCCAGTACTTC
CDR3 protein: CASSPTSGGWETQYF

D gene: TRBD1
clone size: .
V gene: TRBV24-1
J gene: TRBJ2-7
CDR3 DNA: TGTGCCAGCAGTCTATGGGACAGGGGCTACGAGCAGTACTTC
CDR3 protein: CASSLWDRGYEQYF

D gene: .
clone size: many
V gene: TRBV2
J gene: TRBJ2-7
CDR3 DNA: TGTGCCAGCAAGTCTCCCTACTCCTACGAGCAGTACTTC
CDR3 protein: CASKSPYSYEQYF

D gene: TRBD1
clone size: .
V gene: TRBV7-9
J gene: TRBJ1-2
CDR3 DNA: TGTGCCAGCCGCCAAGGGGGCGAGGTGGATGGCTACACCTTC
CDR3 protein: CASRQGGEVDGYTF

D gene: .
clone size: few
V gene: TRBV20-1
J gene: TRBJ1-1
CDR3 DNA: TGCAGTGCTAGAGTTTCCGGGCTCGGAATGGAAGCTTTCTTT
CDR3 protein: CSARVSGLGMEAFF

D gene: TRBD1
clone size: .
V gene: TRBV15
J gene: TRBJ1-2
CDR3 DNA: TGTGCCTGGAGGGGGGACAGTTCTAACTATGGCTACACCTTC
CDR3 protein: CAWRGDSSNYGYTF

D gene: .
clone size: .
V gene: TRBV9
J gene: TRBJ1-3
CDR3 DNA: TGTGCCAGCAGCGTAGGAGGGGTCGGGCTCTCTGGAAACACCATATATTTT
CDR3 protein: CASSVGGVGLSGNTIYF

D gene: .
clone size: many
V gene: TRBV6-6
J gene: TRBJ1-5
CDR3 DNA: TGTGCCAGCAGCTCCTACAGAGATCAGCCCCAGCATTTT
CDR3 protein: CASSSYRDQPQHF

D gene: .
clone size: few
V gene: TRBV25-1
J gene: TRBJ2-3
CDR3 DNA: TGTGCCAGCAGTGAATTCGCAGATACGCAGTATTTT
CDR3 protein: CASSEFADTQYF

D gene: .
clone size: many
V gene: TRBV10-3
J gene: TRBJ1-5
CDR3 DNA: TGTGCCATCAGTGAAGGAGGGATTAAGCAGCCCCAGCATTTT
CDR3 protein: CAISEGGIKQPQHF

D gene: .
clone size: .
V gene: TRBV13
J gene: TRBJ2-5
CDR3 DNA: TGCGCCAGCAGCAGGTTAGCGCAAACCCAAGAGACCCAGTACTTC
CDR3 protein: CASSRLAQTQETQYF

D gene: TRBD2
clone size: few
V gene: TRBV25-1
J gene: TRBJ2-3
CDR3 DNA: TGTGCCAGCAGTGAGCCCGGACTAGAGCCAGATACGCAGTATTTT
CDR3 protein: CASSEPGLEPDTQYF

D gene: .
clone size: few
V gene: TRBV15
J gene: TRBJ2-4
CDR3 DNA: TGTGCCACCAGCAACCCGGGCAACATTCAGTACTTC
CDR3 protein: CATSNPGNIQYF

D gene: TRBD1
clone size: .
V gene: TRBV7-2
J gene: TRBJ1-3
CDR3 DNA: TGTGCCAGCAGCTTGGCCCAAAACAGGGGGCCTGGAAACACCATATATTTT
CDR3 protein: CASSLAQNRGPGNTIYF

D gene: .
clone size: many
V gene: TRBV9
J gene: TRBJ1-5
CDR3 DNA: TGTGCCAGCAGTCCAGGGTTGGGGAATCAGCCCCAGCATTTT
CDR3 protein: CASSPGLGNQPQHF

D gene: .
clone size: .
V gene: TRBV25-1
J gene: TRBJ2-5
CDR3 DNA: TGTGCCAGCAGTGCCCTCAGGGGAACCCAAGAGACCCAGTACTTC
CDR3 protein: CASSALRGTQETQYF

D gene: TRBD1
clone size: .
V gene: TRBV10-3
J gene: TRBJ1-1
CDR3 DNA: TGTGCCATCAGTGAGTCGACAGGGGCTCACACTGAAGCTTTCTTT
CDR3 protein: CAISESTGAHTEAFF

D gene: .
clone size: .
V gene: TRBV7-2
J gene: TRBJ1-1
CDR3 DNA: TGTGCCAGCAGCCCCACTGGGGGGGGAACCCTTGGGGCTTTCTTT
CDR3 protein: CASSPTGGGTLGAFF

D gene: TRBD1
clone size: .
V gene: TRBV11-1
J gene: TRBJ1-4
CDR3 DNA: TGTGCCAGCAGCTTATTGACAGGGGTTAATGAAAAACTGTTTTTT
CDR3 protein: CASSLLTGVNEKLFF

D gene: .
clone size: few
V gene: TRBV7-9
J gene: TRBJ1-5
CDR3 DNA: TGTGCCAGCAGCCCGACAGGTGGGCCCCAGCATTTT
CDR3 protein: CASSPTGGPQHF

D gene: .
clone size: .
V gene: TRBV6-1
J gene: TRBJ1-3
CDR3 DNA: TGTGCCAGCAGTTATCGGTTCGGAAACACCATATATTTT
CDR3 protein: CASSYRFGNTIYF

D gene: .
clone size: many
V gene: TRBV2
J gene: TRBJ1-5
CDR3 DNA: TGTGCCAGCAGTGCCGAGCAGGGAGGGGGTCAGCCCCAGCATTTT
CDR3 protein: CASSAEQGGGQPQHF

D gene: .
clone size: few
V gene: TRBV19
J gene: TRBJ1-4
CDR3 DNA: TGTGCCAGTAGTGATACAGGCGATACAGAGGAAAAACTGTTTTTT
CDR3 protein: CASSDTGDTEEKLFF

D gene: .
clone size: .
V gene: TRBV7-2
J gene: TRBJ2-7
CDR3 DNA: TGTGCCAGCAGTCCGGGGGTCCGCCCCTACGAGCAGTACTTC
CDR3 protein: CASSPGVRPYEQYF

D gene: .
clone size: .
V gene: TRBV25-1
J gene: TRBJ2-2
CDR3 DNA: TGTGCCAGCAGCTTAGATGGCAGAACCCCTAACACCGGGGAGCTGTTTTTT
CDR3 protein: CASSLDGRTPNTGELFF

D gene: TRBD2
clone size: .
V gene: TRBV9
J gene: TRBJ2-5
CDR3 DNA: TGTGCCAGCAGCCCCCGGACTAGCGGGCCGGGACAAGAGACCCAGTACTTC
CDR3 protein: CASSPRTSGPGQETQYF

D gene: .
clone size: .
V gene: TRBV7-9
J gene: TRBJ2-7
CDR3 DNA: TGTGCCAGCAGCCCAAAACTACAAGCAGAGCGGTACTTC
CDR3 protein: CASSPKLQAERYF

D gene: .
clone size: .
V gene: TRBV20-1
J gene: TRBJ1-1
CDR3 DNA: TGCAGTGCTGACTCGAGAGGCACTGAAGCTTTCTTT
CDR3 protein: CSADSRGTEAFF

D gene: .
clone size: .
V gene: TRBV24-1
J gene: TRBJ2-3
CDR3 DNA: TGTGCCACCAGTGATCTTTCCGGCAGGGGCACAGATACGCAGTATTTT
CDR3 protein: CATSDLSGRGTDTQYF

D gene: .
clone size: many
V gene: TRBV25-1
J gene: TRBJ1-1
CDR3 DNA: TGTGCCAGCAGTGAAACAGCTAGCTTAGACACTGAAGCTTTCTTT
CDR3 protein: CASSETASLDTEAFF

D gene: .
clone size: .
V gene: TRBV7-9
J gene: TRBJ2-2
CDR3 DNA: TGTGCCAGCAGCAATACCCTAGGGGTATTTTCCGGGGAGCCGTTTTTT
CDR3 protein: CASSNTLGVFSGEPFF

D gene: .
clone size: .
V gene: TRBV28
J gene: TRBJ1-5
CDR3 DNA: TGTGCCAGCACGTCTCGGGTATGGGTTAATCAGCCCCAGCATTTT
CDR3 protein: CASTSRVWVNQPQHF

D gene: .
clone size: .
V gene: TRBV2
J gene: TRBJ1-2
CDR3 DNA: TGTGCCAGCGACCGAACAGAGGATGGCTACACCTTC
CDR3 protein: CASDRTEDGYTF

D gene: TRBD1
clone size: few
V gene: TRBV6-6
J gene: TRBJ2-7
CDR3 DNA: TGTGCCAGCAGTCCAGGCGGACAGGGCTACTCCTACGAGCAGTACTTC
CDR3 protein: CASSPGGQGYSYEQYF

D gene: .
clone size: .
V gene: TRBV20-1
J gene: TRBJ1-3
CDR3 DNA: TGCAGTGCCGACTCAAGCTCTGGAAACACCATATATTTT
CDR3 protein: CSADSSSGNTIYF

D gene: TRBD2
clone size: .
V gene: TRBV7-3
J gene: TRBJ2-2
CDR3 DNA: TGTGCCAGCAGCCAGGGACTAGTCTCCACCGGGGAGCTGTTTTTT
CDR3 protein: CASSQGLVSTGELFF

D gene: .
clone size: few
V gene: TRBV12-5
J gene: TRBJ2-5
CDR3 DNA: TGTGCTAGTGGCCGAGACACGCAAGAGACCCAGTACTTC
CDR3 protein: CASGRDTQETQYF

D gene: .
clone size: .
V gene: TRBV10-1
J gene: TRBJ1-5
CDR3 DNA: TGCGCCAGCAGTGACTCCCAGCATTTT
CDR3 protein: CASSDSQHF

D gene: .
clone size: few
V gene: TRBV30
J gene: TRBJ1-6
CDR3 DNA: TGTGCCTGGAGGGGGGCACGTTCACCCCTCCACTTT
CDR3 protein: CAWRGARSPLHF

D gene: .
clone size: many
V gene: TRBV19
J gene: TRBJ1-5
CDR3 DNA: TGTGCCAGCGCGCGGGATGGGACGGTGCTTAATCAGCCCCAGCATTTT
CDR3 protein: CASARDGTVLNQPQHF

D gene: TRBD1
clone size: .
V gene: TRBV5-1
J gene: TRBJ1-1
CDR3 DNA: TGCGCCAGCAGCTTACCCACAGGGGTGAACACTGAAGCTTTCTTT
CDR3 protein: CASSLPTGVNTEAFF

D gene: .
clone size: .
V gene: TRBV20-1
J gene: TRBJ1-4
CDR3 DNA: TGCAGTGCTAGAGATCACAGGGCGGATGAAAAACTGTTTTTT
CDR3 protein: CSARDHRADEKLFF

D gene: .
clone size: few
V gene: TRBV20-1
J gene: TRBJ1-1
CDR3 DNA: TGCAGTGCTAGCGTCCCGGGTATGAACACTGAAGCTTTCTTT
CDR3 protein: CSASVPGMNTEAFF

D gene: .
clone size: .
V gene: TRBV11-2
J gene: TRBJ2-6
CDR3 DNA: TGTGCCAGCAGCAGTCTTCAGGGTGGGGCCAACGTCCTGACTTTC
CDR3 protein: CASSSLQGGANVLTF